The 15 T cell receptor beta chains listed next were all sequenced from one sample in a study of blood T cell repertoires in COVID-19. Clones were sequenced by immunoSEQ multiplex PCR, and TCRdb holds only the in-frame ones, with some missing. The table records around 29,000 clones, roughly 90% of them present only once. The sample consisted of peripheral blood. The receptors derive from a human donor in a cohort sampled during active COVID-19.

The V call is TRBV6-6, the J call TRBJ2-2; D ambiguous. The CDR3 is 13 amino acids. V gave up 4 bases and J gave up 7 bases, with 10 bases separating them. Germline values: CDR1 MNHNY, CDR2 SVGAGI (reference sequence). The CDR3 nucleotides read TGTGCCAGCAGTTCTCTGGCCCGCGGGGAGCTGTTTTTT. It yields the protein CASSSLARGELFF.

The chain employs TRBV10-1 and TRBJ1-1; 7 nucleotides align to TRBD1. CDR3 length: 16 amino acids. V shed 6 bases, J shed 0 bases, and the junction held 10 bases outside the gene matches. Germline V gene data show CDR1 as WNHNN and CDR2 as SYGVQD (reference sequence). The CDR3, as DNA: TGCGCCAGCAGGGCAGGGGGAGGCTCCATGAACACTGAAGCTTTCTTT. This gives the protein CASRAGGGSMNTEAFF.

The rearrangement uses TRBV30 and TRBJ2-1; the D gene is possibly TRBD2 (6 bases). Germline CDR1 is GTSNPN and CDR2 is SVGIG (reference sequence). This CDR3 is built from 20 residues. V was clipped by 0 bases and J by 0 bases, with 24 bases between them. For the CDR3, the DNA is TGTGCCTGGAGTGTATTAGGCGGGGTCGGGCCCGAAAGCTCCTACAATGAGCAGTTCTTC. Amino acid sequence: CAWSVLGGVGPESSYNEQFF.

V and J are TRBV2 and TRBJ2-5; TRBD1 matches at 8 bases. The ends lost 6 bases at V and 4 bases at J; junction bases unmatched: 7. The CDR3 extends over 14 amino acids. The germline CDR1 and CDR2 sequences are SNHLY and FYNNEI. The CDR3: CASSDGQGGETQYF. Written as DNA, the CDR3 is TGTGCCAGCAGCGACGGACAGGGAGGAGAGACCCAGTACTTC.

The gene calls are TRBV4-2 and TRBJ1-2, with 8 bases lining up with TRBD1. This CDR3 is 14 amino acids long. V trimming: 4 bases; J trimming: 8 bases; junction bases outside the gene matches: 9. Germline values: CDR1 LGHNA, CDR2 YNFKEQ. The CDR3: CASSRTTGEGGYTF. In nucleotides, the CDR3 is TGTGCCAGCAGCCGCACGACAGGGGAAGGCGGCTACACCTTC.

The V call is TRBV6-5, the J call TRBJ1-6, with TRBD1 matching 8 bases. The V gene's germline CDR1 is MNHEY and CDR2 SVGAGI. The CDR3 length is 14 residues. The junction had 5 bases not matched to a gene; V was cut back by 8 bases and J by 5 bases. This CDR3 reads CASWGQAHNSPLHF. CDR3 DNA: TGTGCCAGCTGGGGACAGGCCCATAATTCACCCCTCCACTTT.

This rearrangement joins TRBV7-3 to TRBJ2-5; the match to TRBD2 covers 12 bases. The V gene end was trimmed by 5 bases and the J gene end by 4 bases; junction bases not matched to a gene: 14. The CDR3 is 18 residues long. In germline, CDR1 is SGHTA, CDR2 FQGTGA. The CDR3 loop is CASSGPGLAGGKGETQYF. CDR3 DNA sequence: TGTGCCAGCAGCGGCCCCGGGCTAGCGGGGGGGAAGGGAGAGACCCAGTACTTC. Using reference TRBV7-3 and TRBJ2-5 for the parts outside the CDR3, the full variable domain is GAGVSQTPSNKVTEKGKYVELRCDPISGHTALYWYRQSLGQGPEFLIYFQGTGAADDSGLPNDRFFAVRPEGSVSTLKIQRTERGDSAVYLCASSGPGLAGGKGETQYFGPGTRLLVL.

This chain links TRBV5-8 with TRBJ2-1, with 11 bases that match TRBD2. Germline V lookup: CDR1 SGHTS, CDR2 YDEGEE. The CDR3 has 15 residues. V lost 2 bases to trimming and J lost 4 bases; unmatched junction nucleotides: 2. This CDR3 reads CASSFSGGVYNEQFF. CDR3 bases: TGTGCCAGCAGCTTTAGCGGGGGGGTATACAATGAGCAGTTCTTC.

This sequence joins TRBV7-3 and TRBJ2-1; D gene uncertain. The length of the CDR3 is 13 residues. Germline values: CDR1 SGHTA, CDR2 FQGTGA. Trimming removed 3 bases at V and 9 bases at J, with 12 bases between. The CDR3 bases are TGTGCCAGCAGCTTGAGCCGGGTGGGTGAGCAGTTCTTC. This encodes CASSLSRVGEQFF.

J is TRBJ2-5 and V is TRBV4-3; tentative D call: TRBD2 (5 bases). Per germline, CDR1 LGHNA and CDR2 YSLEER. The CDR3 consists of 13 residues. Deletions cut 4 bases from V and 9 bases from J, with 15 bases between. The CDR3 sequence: CASSPSSSGAQYF. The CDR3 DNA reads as TGCGCCAGCAGCCCCTCTTCATCCGGGGCCCAGTACTTC.

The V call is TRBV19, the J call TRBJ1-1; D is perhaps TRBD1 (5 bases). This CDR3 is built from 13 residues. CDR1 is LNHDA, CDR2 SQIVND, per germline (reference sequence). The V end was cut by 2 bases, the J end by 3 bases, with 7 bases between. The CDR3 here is CASSILQDTEAFF. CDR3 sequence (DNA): TGTGCCAGTAGTATACTACAGGACACTGAAGCTTTCTTT.

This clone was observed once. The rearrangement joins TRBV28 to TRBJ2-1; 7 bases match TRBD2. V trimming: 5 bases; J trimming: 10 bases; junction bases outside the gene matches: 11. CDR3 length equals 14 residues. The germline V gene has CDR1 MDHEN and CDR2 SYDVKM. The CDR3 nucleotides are TGTGCCAGCAGTGGGGGGGTAAGCGGGGACGAGCAGTTCTTC. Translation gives CASSGGVSGDEQFF. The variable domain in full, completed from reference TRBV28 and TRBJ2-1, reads DVKVTQSSRYLVKRTGEKVFLECVQDMDHENMFWYRQDPGLGLRLIYFSYDVKMKEKGDIPEGYSVSREKKERFSLILESASTNQTSMYLCASSGGVSGDEQFFGPGTRLTVL.

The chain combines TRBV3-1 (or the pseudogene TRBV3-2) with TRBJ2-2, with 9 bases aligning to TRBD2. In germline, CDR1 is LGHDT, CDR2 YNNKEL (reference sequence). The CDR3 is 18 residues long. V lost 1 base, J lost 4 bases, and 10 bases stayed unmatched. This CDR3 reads CASSQVAGVIKPTGELFF. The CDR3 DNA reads TGTGCCAGCAGCCAAGTAGCGGGAGTTATAAAGCCCACCGGGGAGCTGTTTTTT.

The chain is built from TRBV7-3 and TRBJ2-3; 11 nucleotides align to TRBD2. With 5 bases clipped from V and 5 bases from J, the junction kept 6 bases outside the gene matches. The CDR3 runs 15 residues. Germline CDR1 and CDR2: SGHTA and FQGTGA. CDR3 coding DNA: TGTGCCAGCAGCATTAGCGGGGGGGCTGTAGATACGCAGTATTTT. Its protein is CASSISGGAVDTQYF. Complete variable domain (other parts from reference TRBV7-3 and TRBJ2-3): GAGVSQTPSNKVTEKGKYVELRCDPISGHTALYWYRQSLGQGPEFLIYFQGTGAADDSGLPNDRFFAVRPEGSVSTLKIQRTERGDSAVYLCASSISGGAVDTQYFGPGTRLTVL.

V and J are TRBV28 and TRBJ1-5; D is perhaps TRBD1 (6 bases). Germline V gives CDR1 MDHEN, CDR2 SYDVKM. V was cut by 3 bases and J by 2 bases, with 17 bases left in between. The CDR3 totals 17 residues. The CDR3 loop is CASSFTGLKSGNQPQHF. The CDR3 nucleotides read TGTGCCAGCAGTTTTACAGGGTTGAAGTCTGGCAATCAGCCCCAGCATTTT. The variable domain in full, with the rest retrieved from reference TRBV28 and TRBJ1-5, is DVKVTQSSRYLVKRTGEKVFLECVQDMDHENMFWYRQDPGLGLRLIYFSYDVKMKEKGDIPEGYSVSREKKERFSLILESASTNQTSMYLCASSFTGLKSGNQPQHFGDGTRLSIL.